Listed below are T cell receptor beta chains from one sample, sequenced in a study of graft-versus-host responses after intestinal transplantation. Repertoires were generated with immunoSEQ multiplex PCR, while TCRdb's copy carries only in-frame clones and drops some. This repertoire shows some 87,000 clones, around 93% found once; its top ten account for 1.1%. These receptors have no known antigen. The material sequenced was unstimulated CD8+ T cells sorted from spleen or lymph node cells, taken before transplant. Receptor source: a human donor who was the organ donor for an intestinal transplant. The CDR3 runs from the conserved cysteine through the conserved F or W. A D gene is named only where the DNA matches it firmly. Where a row states a size, it is once, few, many or the class of an expanded clone; other rows omit it.

length | D | J | size | V | CDR3 | DNA
17 | TRBD2 | TRBJ2-1 | NA | TRBV4-1 | CASATGASGGARNEQFF | TGCGCCAGCGCCACGGGGGCTAGCGGGGGGGCTAGGAATGAGCAGTTCTTC
15 | NA | TRBJ2-7 | NA | TRBV11-2 | CASSSLSPPHYEQYF | TGTGCCAGCAGCTCACTATCTCCGCCCCACTACGAGCAGTACTTC
17 | NA | TRBJ2-2 | NA | TRBV2 | CASLDWAGLEVTGELFF | TGTGCCTCCTTGGACTGGGCGGGCCTGGAAGTCACCGGGGAGCTGTTTTTT
11 | NA | TRBJ2-4 | NA | TRBV7-9 | CASSPQNIQYF | TGTGCCAGCAGCCCTCAAAACATTCAGTACTTC
15 | TRBD2 | TRBJ2-7 | NA | TRBV7-9 | CASSWTSGRVYEQYF | TGTGCCAGCAGCTGGACTAGCGGGAGGGTCTACGAGCAGTACTTC
15 | NA | TRBJ1-2 | NA | TRBV13 | CASSPYTGEWLGYTF | TGTGCCAGCAGCCCCTATACCGGGGAGTGGCTTGGCTACACCTTC
14 | TRBD1 | TRBJ2-7 | NA | TRBV5-5 | CASSPPGQGEEQYF | TGTGCCAGCAGCCCCCCGGGACAGGGGGAAGAGCAGTACTTC
13 | NA | TRBJ2-7 | NA | TRBV5-5 | CASSLGVRYEQYF | TGTGCCAGCAGCTTAGGGGTGAGGTACGAGCAGTACTTC
15 | TRBD1 | TRBJ1-2 | NA | TRBV19 | CASSPYDRVDYGYTF | TGTGCCAGTAGTCCATACGACAGGGTGGACTATGGCTACACCTTC
12 | NA | TRBJ2-7 | few | TRBV6-5 | CASRTIPYEQYF | TGTGCCAGCAGGACTATACCCTACGAGCAGTACTTC
15 | NA | TRBJ2-7 | once | TRBV7-2 | CASSPSNRNTYEQYF | TGTGCCAGCAGCCCGTCAAACAGGAATACCTACGAGCAGTACTTC
17 | TRBD2 | TRBJ2-5 | NA | TRBV4-2 | CASSQEGSGGAYETQYF | TGTGCCAGCAGCCAAGAAGGTAGCGGGGGGGCATACGAGACCCAGTACTTC
16 | TRBD1 | TRBJ2-5 | NA | TRBV4-1 | CASSHPGQGWRETQYF | TGCGCCAGCAGCCACCCGGGACAGGGGTGGCGGGAGACCCAGTACTTC
14 | NA | TRBJ2-2 | NA | TRBV19 | CASSIGRATGELFF | TGTGCCAGTAGTATAGGCAGGGCCACCGGGGAGCTGTTTTTT
13 | NA | TRBJ2-2 | NA | TRBV7-2 | CASSSITAGELFF | TGTGCCAGCAGCTCCATAACGGCCGGGGAGCTGTTTTTT
12 | NA | TRBJ1-1 | NA | TRBV4-1 | CASRGGRTEAFF | TGCGCCAGCAGAGGAGGAAGGACTGAAGCTTTCTTT
16 | TRBD1 | TRBJ2-7 | NA | TRBV27 | CASSPSMGQGVYEQYF | TGTGCCAGCAGTCCATCAATGGGACAGGGGGTCTACGAGCAGTACTTC
17 | TRBD2 | TRBJ2-3 | few | TRBV4-2 | CASSRVLAGGRTDTQYF | TGTGCCAGCAGCCGTGTCCTAGCGGGGGGGCGCACAGATACGCAGTATTTT
12 | NA | TRBJ1-1 | NA | TRBV30 | CARSVMNTEAFF | TGTGCCCGGAGTGTCATGAACACTGAAGCTTTCTTT
16 | TRBD2 | TRBJ2-1 | NA | TRBV7-9 | CASSLVMGLAWNEQFF | TGTGCCAGCAGCTTAGTGATGGGACTAGCGTGGAATGAGCAGTTCTTC
14 | TRBD1 | TRBJ2-7 | once | TRBV18 | CASSPTGGSYEQYF | TGTGCCAGCTCACCAACAGGGGGCTCCTACGAGCAGTACTTC
13 | NA | TRBJ1-6 | NA | TRBV14 | CASSHGGESPLHF | TGTGCCAGCAGCCATGGGGGGGAATCCCCCCTCCACTTT
13 | TRBD2 | TRBJ2-1 | once | TRBV6-5 | CASSPGGGAEQFF | TGTGCCAGCAGTCCCGGCGGGGGTGCTGAGCAGTTCTTC
15 | NA | TRBJ2-1 | once | TRBV7-9 | CAGPRPEHKPNEQFF | TGTGCCGGCCCTCGGCCGGAGCATAAGCCTAATGAGCAGTTCTTC
14 | NA | TRBJ2-7 | NA | TRBV7-9 | CASTAPLKRYEQYF | TGTGCCAGCACCGCCCCTCTAAAGCGCTACGAGCAGTACTTC
15 | TRBD1 | TRBJ1-2 | few | TRBV6-6 | CASSYRTGIPYGYTF | TGTGCCAGCAGTTACCGGACAGGGATTCCCTATGGCTACACCTTC
14 | TRBD1 | TRBJ1-2 | NA | TRBV4-1 | CASSQTGGSYGYTF | TGCGCCAGCAGCCAGACAGGGGGGAGCTATGGCTACACCTTC
15 | NA | TRBJ2-7 | NA | TRBV5-6 | CASSSIAAGIYEQYF | TGTGCCAGCAGCTCCATCGCGGCAGGGATCTACGAGCAGTACTTC
14 | NA | TRBJ1-2 | NA | TRBV19 | CASSMAGAGHGYTF | TGTGCCAGTAGTATGGCGGGGGCAGGGCACGGCTACACCTTC
14 | NA | TRBJ2-1 | NA | TRBV29-1 | CSVPFFGGADEQFF | TGCAGCGTTCCATTCTTTGGGGGGGCCGATGAGCAGTTCTTC
23 | NA | TRBJ2-7 | NA | TRBV19 | CASSIDLGLHDLRAVLRFYEQYF | NA
14 | TRBD2 | TRBJ2-1 | NA | TRBV7-6 | CASSTLAAPNEQFF | TGTGCCAGCAGCACACTAGCGGCTCCCAATGAGCAGTTCTTC
15 | NA | TRBJ2-7 | NA | TRBV10-3 | CAISEGSSWRYEQYF | TGTGCCATCAGTGAGGGGAGCAGCTGGAGGTACGAGCAGTACTTC
13 | NA | TRBJ1-5 | NA | TRBV27 | CASSLDINQPQHF | TGTGCCAGCAGCCTCGACATCAATCAGCCCCAGCATTTT
17 | TRBD2 | TRBJ2-2 | once | TRBV4-3 | CASSQAIAGVGAGELFF | TGCGCCAGCAGCCAGGCGATAGCGGGAGTCGGAGCCGGGGAGCTGTTTTTT
14 | NA | TRBJ1-3 | NA | TRBV11-2 | CASSGRYSGNTIYF | TGTGCCAGCAGCGGTCGCTACTCTGGAAACACCATATATTTT
16 | TRBD2 | TRBJ2-3 | NA | TRBV13 | CASSLEAGGPTDTQYF | TGTGCCAGCAGCTTAGAAGCGGGGGGGCCAACAGATACGCAGTATTTT
15 | NA | TRBJ1-1 | NA | TRBV19 | CASSITAGLNTEAFF | TGTGCCAGTAGTATTACCGCAGGGCTGAACACTGAAGCTTTCTTT
16 | NA | TRBJ2-7 | few | TRBV27 | CASSLSQGTFTYEQYF | TGTGCCAGCAGTTTATCGCAGGGCACCTTTACCTACGAGCAGTACTTC
13 | NA | TRBJ1-1 | NA | TRBV11-3 | CASSSLGDTEAFF | TGTGCCAGCAGTTCTCTGGGAGACACTGAAGCTTTCTTT
13 | NA | TRBJ2-5 | NA | TRBV27 | CASSFTPQETQYF | TGTGCCAGCAGTTTCACTCCCCAAGAGACCCAGTACTTC
15 | NA | TRBJ2-5 | NA | TRBV7-9 | CASSPTGGAEETQYF | TGTGCCAGCAGCCCCACGGGGGGCGCAGAAGAGACCCAGTACTTC
15 | NA | TRBJ2-1 | NA | TRBV2 | CASSDPRTNYNEQFF | TGTGCCAGCAGTGACCCCCGGACAAACTACAATGAGCAGTTCTTC
15 | TRBD1 | TRBJ1-2 | once | TRBV7-6 | CASSLAGTGASGYTF | TGTGCCAGCAGCTTGGCCGGGACAGGGGCCAGTGGCTACACCTTC
14 | TRBD1 | TRBJ1-4 | NA | TRBV11-2 | CASSLGQGDEKLFF | TGTGCCAGCAGCTTAGGACAGGGGGATGAAAAACTGTTTTTT
11 | NA | TRBJ2-3 | NA | TRBV29-1 | CSVLAPDTQYF | TGCAGCGTCTTAGCGCCGGATACGCAGTATTTT
15 | NA | TRBJ2-2 | NA | TRBV2 | CASRIRVLNTGELFF | TGTGCCAGCCGGATCCGGGTGCTCAACACCGGGGAGCTGTTTTTT
15 | NA | TRBJ2-1 | NA | TRBV5-1 | CASSVGHLAQDEQFF | TGCGCCAGCAGCGTGGGTCACCTGGCCCAGGATGAGCAGTTCTTC
12 | NA | TRBJ1-1 | NA | TRBV19 | CASSISGPEAFF | TGTGCCAGTAGTATAAGCGGACCTGAAGCTTTCTTT
16 | TRBD2 | TRBJ2-5 | NA | TRBV6-6 | CASIGASGMAAETQYF | TGTGCCAGCATAGGGGCTAGCGGGATGGCGGCAGAGACCCAGTACTTC
15 | NA | TRBJ2-7 | once | TRBV9 | CASSVAGSSSYEQYF | TGTGCCAGCAGCGTAGCCGGGTCCAGCTCCTACGAGCAGTACTTC
13 | NA | TRBJ2-7 | NA | TRBV4-3 | CASSQDPRYEQYF | TGCGCCAGCAGCCAAGATCCCCGCTACGAGCAGTACTTC
15 | TRBD2 | TRBJ2-3 | NA | TRBV13 | CASSGLAGGTDTQYF | TGTGCCAGCAGCGGACTAGCGGGAGGCACAGATACGCAGTATTTT